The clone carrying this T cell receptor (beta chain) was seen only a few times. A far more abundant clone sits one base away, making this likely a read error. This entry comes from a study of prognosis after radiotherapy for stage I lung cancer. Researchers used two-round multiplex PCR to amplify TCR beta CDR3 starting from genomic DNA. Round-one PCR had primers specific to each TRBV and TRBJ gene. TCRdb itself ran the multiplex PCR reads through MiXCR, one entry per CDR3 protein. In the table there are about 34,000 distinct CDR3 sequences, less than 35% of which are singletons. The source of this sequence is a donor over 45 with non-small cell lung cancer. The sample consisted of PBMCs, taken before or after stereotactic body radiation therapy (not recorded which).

Here the CDR3 reads CASSLSRTRLAVRREYEQYF. The CDR3 DNA follows: TGTGCCAGCAGCCTGAGCCGGACCAGACTAGCGGTGCGGCGGGAGTACGAGCAGTACTTC. The chain links TRBV6-2 or TRBV6-3 to TRBJ2-7; TRBD2 matches at 9 bases. J lost 4 bases, V lost 6 bases, and 25 bases had no gene match. This CDR3 has 20 residues. The germline CDR1 and CDR2 sequences are MNHEY and SVGEGT.